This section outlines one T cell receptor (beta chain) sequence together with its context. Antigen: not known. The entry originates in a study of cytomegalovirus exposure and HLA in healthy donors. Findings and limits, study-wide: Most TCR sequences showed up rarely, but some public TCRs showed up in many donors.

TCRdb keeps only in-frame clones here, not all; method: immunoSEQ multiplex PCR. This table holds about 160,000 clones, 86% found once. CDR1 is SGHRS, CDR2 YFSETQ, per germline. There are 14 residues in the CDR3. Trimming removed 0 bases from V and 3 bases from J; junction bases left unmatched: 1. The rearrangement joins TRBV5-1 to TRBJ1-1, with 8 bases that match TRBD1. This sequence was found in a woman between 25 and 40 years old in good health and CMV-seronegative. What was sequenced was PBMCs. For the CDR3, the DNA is TGCGCCAGCAGCTTGGTGACAGGGGACACTGAAGCTTTCTTT. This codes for CASSLVTGDTEAFF.